The 29 T cell receptor beta chains below all came from one sample that was sequenced in a study of blood T cell repertoires in COVID-19. The table came from immunoSEQ multiplex PCR; TCRdb's copy has only in-frame clones and leaves some out. The sample contains 330,000 or so clones, around nine tenths of which appear only once. Material for sequencing was PBMCs or T cells enriched from blood (not recorded which). These receptors originate from a woman aged 25 to 39 who had been exposed to COVID-19.

This chain links TRBV19 with TRBJ1-2; tentatively, D is TRBD1 (6 bases). The germline V and J ends were trimmed by 4 bases and 2 bases, with 11 bases remaining between them. This CDR3 spans 14 amino acids. Germline V gene lookup returns CDR1 LNHDA and CDR2 SQIVND (reference sequence). Here the CDR3 reads CASSRGQGNYGYTF. The CDR3 bases are TGTGCCAGTAGTAGGGGGCAGGGCAACTATGGCTACACCTTC.

The chain couples TRBV7-9 to TRBJ1-6; 9 nucleotides match TRBD1. CDR1 SEHNR and CDR2 FQNEAQ come from the germline V gene (reference sequence). The CDR3 sequence is 14 residues long. The J segment lost 13 bases and the V segment lost 5 bases, leaving 9 bases of the junction unmatched. CDR3 loop: CASSPGTGTLPLHF. DNA for the CDR3: TGTGCCAGCAGCCCCGGGACAGGGACTCTCCCCCTCCACTTT.

As DNA, the CDR3 is TGTGCCAGCAGTTTAACTTATCTCGCTGAAGCTTTCTTT. Residues: CASSLTYLAEAFF. The V and J genes are TRBV27 and TRBJ1-1; D is unresolved. Per the germline V gene, CDR1 is MNHEY and CDR2 is SMNVEV (reference sequence). The CDR3 runs 13 residues. Trimming stripped 2 bases from V and 6 bases from J, with 10 bases between.

The rearrangement joins TRBV19 to TRBJ1-5; TRBD1 might be the D (5 bases). The germline gives CDR1 LNHDA, CDR2 SQIVND (reference sequence). CDR3 length: 14 residues. V was cut by 9 bases and J by 6 bases, with 18 bases left in between. The CDR3 nucleotides are TGTGCCAGCGACGAACTCGACAGTCTTCAGCCCCAGCATTTT. Residues: CASDELDSLQPQHF.

This chain joins TRBV19 and TRBJ2-7; TRBD1 matches 9 bases. With 5 bases clipped from V and 7 bases from J, the junction kept 15 bases outside the gene matches. CDR1 is LNHDA and CDR2 is SQIVND in the germline V gene (reference sequence). This CDR3 contains 16 residues. CDR3 nucleotides: TGTGCCAGTAGTTCTTTTTCCGGGACAGGGCCGAGAGAGCAGTACTTC. It translates to CASSSFSGTGPREQYF.

The rearrangement links TRBV27 to TRBJ2-1; TRBD2 matches at 11 bases. Germline V lookup: CDR1 MNHEY, CDR2 SMNVEV (reference sequence). The CDR3 runs 20 residues. V lost 2 bases to trimming and J lost 6 bases; unmatched junction nucleotides: 18. CDR3 loop: CASSLRGPGALGLAVNEQFF. The CDR3 DNA sequence: TGTGCCAGCAGTTTACGTGGGCCAGGGGCCTTGGGACTAGCGGTCAATGAGCAGTTCTTC.

This clone was observed a single time. The rearrangement joins TRBV28 to TRBJ1-2; 11 bases map to TRBD1. V shed 5 bases and J 4 bases; nucleotides not matched to a gene: 9. The CDR3 consists of 16 residues. Germline V gives CDR1 MDHEN, CDR2 SYDVKM. The CDR3 spells CASSGVGQGVSYGYTF. CDR3 bases: TGTGCCAGCAGTGGGGTGGGACAGGGGGTCTCCTATGGCTACACCTTC.

The rearrangement links TRBV5-5 to TRBJ1-6; 7 nucleotides line up with TRBD1. The V gene end was trimmed by 4 bases and the J gene end by 10 bases; junction bases not matched to a gene: 5. Germline CDR1 is SGHKS and CDR2 is YYEKEE (reference sequence). The CDR3 is 13 amino acids. This CDR3 reads CASSIGTASPLHF. As DNA, the CDR3 is TGTGCCAGCAGCATAGGGACAGCCTCACCCCTCCACTTT. The full variable domain, completed using reference TRBV5-5 and TRBJ1-6, is DAGVTQSPTHLIKTRGQQVTLRCSPISGHKSVSWYQQVLGQGPQFIFQYYEKEERGRGNFPDRFSARQFPNYSSELNVNALLLGDSALYLCASSIGTASPLHFGNGTRLTVT.

V is TRBV5-1 and J is TRBJ1-2; D is unclear. CDR1 SGHRS and CDR2 YFSETQ come from the germline V gene. V was cut by 2 bases and J by 4 bases, with 9 bases left in between. The CDR3 extends over 13 amino acids. This chain's CDR3 is CASSFTGSYGYTF. CDR3 in DNA: TGCGCCAGCAGCTTCACGGGTAGCTATGGCTACACCTTC.

The rearrangement links TRBV19 to TRBJ2-7; 10 bases fit TRBD1. V trimming: 8 bases; J trimming: 6 bases; junction bases outside the gene matches: 7. This CDR3 has 13 amino acids. Germline CDR1 reads LNHDA; CDR2 reads SQIVND (reference sequence). This chain's CDR3 is CASGTGAMSEQYF. CDR3 sequence (DNA): TGTGCCAGTGGGACAGGGGCTATGTCCGAGCAGTACTTC.

The rearrangement joins TRBV5-1 to TRBJ1-4, with D possibly being TRBD1 (6 bases). Germline values: CDR1 SGHRS, CDR2 YFSETQ. The V gene lost 1 base and the J gene lost 0 bases, with 13 bases spanning the gap. The CDR3 totals 17 residues. The CDR3 sequence is CASSLSTGLATNEKLFF. The CDR3 coding sequence is TGCGCCAGCAGCTTGTCCACAGGGCTTGCAACTAATGAAAAACTGTTTTTT.

The J gene is TRBJ2-7, the V gene TRBV27; 10 positions agree with TRBD2. This CDR3 is 14 amino acids long. The germline V gene has CDR1 MNHEY and CDR2 SMNVEV (reference sequence). With V trimmed by 5 bases and J by 3 bases, 4 bases remained unmatched. CDR3 residues: CASSRAGGNYEQYF. CDR3 in DNA: TGTGCCAGCAGTCGAGCGGGAGGGAACTACGAGCAGTACTTC.

In DNA form, the CDR3 reads TGTGCCAGCAGCTTGTTAGGAGTGCTTCTCACTGAAGCTTTCTTT. Residues: CASSLLGVLLTEAFF. The rearrangement joins TRBV5-4 to TRBJ1-1, with unresolved D. The germline CDR1 and CDR2 sequences are SGHNT and YYREEE (reference sequence). The CDR3 runs 15 residues. The germline V and J ends were trimmed by 1 base and 4 bases, with 14 bases remaining between them.

In DNA form, the CDR3 reads TGTGCCAGCTCACAGGAGGAAAACACTGAAGCTTTCTTT. Its protein product is CASSQEENTEAFF. The chain carries TRBV18 and TRBJ1-1; D unclear. CDR3 size: 13 residues. Trimming left V 4 bases short and J 2 bases short, with 8 bases between. CDR1 and CDR2 (germline): KGHSH, LQKENI.

This clone was recorded once. This sequence joins TRBV7-8 and TRBJ2-7; D is perhaps TRBD2 (6 bases). V was cut by 4 bases and J by 4 bases, with 8 bases left in between. CDR3 length equals 12 residues. Germline loops: CDR1 SGHVS, CDR2 FQNEAQ. CDR3 protein: CASSSSAYEQYF. CDR3 DNA: TGTGCCAGCAGCTCTAGCGCGTACGAGCAGTACTTC.

The chain couples TRBV14 to TRBJ1-1, with D unclear. This CDR3 has 13 amino acids. Germline CDR1 and CDR2: SGHDN and FVKESK. V was trimmed by 0 bases and J by 8 bases, leaving 10 bases between them. CDR3 residues: CASSQDLGSEAFF. The CDR3 nucleotides are TGTGCCAGCAGCCAAGATCTAGGCTCGGAAGCTTTCTTT.

J is TRBJ2-1 and V is TRBV3-1 (or the pseudogene TRBV3-2); maybe TRBD1 (5 bases). The CDR3 contains 15 residues. Germline CDR1 and CDR2: LGHDT and YNNKEL (reference sequence). The V gene lost 0 bases and the J gene lost 8 bases, with 14 bases spanning the gap. CDR3 residues: CASSQDLRRADEQFF. CDR3 DNA sequence: TGTGCCAGCAGCCAAGATCTCCGCAGGGCCGATGAGCAGTTCTTC.

The rearrangement joins TRBV29-1 to TRBJ1-1; 7 bases fit TRBD1. J was trimmed by 0 bases and V by 4 bases; bases with no gene match: 2. CDR3 length: 13 amino acids. The germline V gene encodes CDR1 SQVTM and CDR2 ANQGSEA. The CDR3 nucleotides are TGCAGCGTTGGGGGACAGATGAACACTGAAGCTTTCTTT. Its translation: CSVGGQMNTEAFF.

This chain connects TRBV9 to TRBJ2-1; 10 positions agree with TRBD2. Germline lookup yields CDR1 SGDLS and CDR2 YYNGEE. The V and J ends lost 4 bases and 8 bases, in that order; junction bases with no gene match: 12. The CDR3 extends over 16 amino acids. The CDR3: CASSSRAGGPGDEQFF. The DNA of the CDR3 is TGTGCCAGCAGCTCCCGAGCGGGAGGGCCGGGTGATGAGCAGTTCTTC. The whole variable domain, remainder taken from reference TRBV9 and TRBJ2-1, is DSGVTQTPKHLITATGQRVTLRCSPRSGDLSVYWYQQSLDQGLQFLIQYYNGEERAKGNILERFSAQQFPDLHSELNLSSLELGDSALYFCASSSRAGGPGDEQFFGPGTRLTVL.

This rearrangement joins TRBV18 to TRBJ1-5; 9 bases map to TRBD1. The CDR3 totals 18 residues. V lost 0 bases and J lost 2; bases outside the gene matches: 8. Germline V gives CDR1 KGHSH, CDR2 LQKENI. CDR3 nucleotides: TGTGCCAGCTCACCACCGGGGACAGGGAGTTCGGGCAATCAGCCCCAGCATTTT. Translation gives CASSPPGTGSSGNQPQHF.

The chain carries TRBV7-2 and TRBJ1-2; TRBD1 is a possible D gene (6 bases). Germline values: CDR1 SGHTA, CDR2 FQGNSA. V gave up 2 bases and J gave up 2 bases, with 12 bases separating them. The CDR3 runs 15 residues. The CDR3 protein is CASSLSGQGNYGYTF. Written as DNA, the CDR3 is TGTGCCAGCAGCTTATCTGGCCAGGGGAACTATGGCTACACCTTC.

This clone was seen only a few times. The chain couples TRBV5-1 to TRBJ2-2; D is possibly TRBD1 (5 bases). The V gene's germline CDR1 is SGHRS and CDR2 YFSETQ. The V end lost 2 bases, the J end lost 3 bases, and 8 bases lay between the germline ends. The CDR3 is 14 amino acids. The CDR3, as DNA: TGCGCCAGCAGCTTTCAAGGGGACACCGGGGAGCTGTTTTTT. Its protein product is CASSFQGDTGELFF.

The chain uses TRBV2 and TRBJ1-5; D not certain. CDR1 and CDR2 (germline): SNHLY, FYNNEI. V was trimmed by 2 bases and J by 7 bases, leaving 12 bases between them. The CDR3 is 14 amino acids. The CDR3 sequence is CASSEPFGRQPQHF. The CDR3 DNA sequence: TGTGCCAGCAGTGAACCCTTCGGGAGGCAGCCCCAGCATTTT.

V and J are TRBV5-1 and TRBJ2-7; the D gene is possibly TRBD2 (6 bases). Per germline, CDR1 SGHRS and CDR2 YFSETQ. This CDR3 is 16 amino acids long. V shed 3 bases and J shed 3 bases, with 19 bases lying between them. The CDR3, as DNA: TGCGCCAGCAGCTCTCTTGGGGGGTACCAGGACTACGAGCAGTACTTC. This codes for CASSSLGGYQDYEQYF.

J is TRBJ1-6 and V is TRBV6-6; tentative D call: TRBD1 (6 bases). V gave up 5 bases and J gave up 6 bases, with 20 bases separating them. Germline assignment: CDR1 MNHNY and CDR2 SVGAGI (reference sequence). This CDR3 region has 17 residues. The CDR3 loop reads CASSRRAGTQINSPLHF. The CDR3 nucleotides are TGTGCCAGCAGTCGACGAGCCGGGACACAAATTAATTCACCCCTCCACTTT.

V usage is TRBV2 and J usage is TRBJ2-3, with D perhaps matching TRBD2 (6 bases). The germline V gene encodes CDR1 SNHLY and CDR2 FYNNEI. The CDR3 loop spans 13 amino acids. V was cut by 8 bases and J by 4 bases, with 13 bases left in between. The CDR3 region is CASYTGASDTQYF. The CDR3 bases are TGTGCCAGCTATACGGGAGCCTCAGATACGCAGTATTTT.

This chain links TRBV28 with TRBJ2-7, with D unresolved. Per germline, CDR1 MDHEN and CDR2 SYDVKM. The CDR3 covers 13 residues. Trimming cost V 5 bases and J 2 bases, with 10 bases left between them. The CDR3 region has the DNA TGTGCCAGCAGTCCCCACAGTACCTACGAGCAGTACTTC. As protein: CASSPHSTYEQYF.

This chain connects TRBV10-1 to TRBJ2-1, with TRBD1 as a possible D gene (6 bases). Germline CDR1 reads WNHNN; CDR2 reads SYGVQD (reference sequence). The CDR3 spans 14 residues. Trimming pared 3 bases from V and 8 bases from J, leaving 14 bases between. The CDR3 loop reads CASSESTGSYEQFF. For the CDR3, the DNA is TGCGCCAGCAGTGAAAGTACAGGGAGTTATGAGCAGTTCTTC.

V and J are TRBV6-5 and TRBJ2-4, with 8 bases matching TRBD2. This CDR3 spans 14 amino acids. Germline V gene lookup returns CDR1 MNHEY and CDR2 SVGAGI. J lost 7 bases, V lost 5 bases, and 7 bases had no gene match. Here the CDR3 DNA reads TGTGCCAGCAGTATAAGCGGGAGTGGGAACATTCAGTACTTC. Translating it yields CASSISGSGNIQYF.